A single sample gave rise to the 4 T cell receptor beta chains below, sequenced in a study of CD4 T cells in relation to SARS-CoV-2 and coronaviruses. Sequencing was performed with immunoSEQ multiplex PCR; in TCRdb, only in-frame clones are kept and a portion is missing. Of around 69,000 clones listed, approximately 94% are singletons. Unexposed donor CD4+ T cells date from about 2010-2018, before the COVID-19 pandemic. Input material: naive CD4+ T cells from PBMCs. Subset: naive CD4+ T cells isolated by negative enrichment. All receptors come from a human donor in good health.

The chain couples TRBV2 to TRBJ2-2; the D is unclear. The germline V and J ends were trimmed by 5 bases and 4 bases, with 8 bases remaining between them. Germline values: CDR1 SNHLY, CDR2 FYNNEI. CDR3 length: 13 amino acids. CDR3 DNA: TGTGCCAGCAGTCGTACAGTCACCGGGGAGCTGTTTTTT. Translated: CASSRTVTGELFF.

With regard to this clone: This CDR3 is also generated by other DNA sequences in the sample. The CDR3 loop is CASSLTGNYEQYF. The DNA for the CDR3 is TGCGCCAGCAGCTTGACAGGGAACTACGAGCAGTACTTC. The rearrangement uses TRBV5-1 and TRBJ2-7, with D maybe TRBD1 (6 bases). Trimming took off 1 base at V and 3 bases at J, with 8 bases between the two ends. The CDR3 is 13 amino acids. Germline CDR1 SGHRS, CDR2 YFSETQ.

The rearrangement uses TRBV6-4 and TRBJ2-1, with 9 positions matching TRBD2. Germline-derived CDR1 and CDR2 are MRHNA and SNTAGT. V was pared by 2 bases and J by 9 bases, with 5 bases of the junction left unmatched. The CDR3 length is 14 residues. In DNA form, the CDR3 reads TGTGCCAGCAGTGACGTCGCGGGAGGGGGTGAGCAGTTCTTC. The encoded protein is CASSDVAGGGEQFF.

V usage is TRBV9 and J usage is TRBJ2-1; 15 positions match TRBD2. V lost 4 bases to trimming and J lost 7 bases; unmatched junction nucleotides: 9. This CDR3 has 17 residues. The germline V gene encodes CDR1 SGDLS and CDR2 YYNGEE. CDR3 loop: CASSIQGLAGGGNEQFF. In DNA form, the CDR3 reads TGTGCCAGCAGCATACAGGGACTAGCGGGAGGTGGGAATGAGCAGTTCTTC.